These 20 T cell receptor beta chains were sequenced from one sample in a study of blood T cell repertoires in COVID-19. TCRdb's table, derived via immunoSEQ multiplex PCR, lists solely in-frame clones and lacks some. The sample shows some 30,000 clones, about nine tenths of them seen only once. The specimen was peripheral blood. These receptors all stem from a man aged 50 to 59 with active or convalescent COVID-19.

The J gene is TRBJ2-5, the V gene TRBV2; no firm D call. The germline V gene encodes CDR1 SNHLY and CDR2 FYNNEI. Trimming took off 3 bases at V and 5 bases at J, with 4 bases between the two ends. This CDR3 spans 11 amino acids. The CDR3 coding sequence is TGTGCCAGCAGTGATCGGGAGACCCAGTACTTC. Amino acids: CASSDRETQYF.

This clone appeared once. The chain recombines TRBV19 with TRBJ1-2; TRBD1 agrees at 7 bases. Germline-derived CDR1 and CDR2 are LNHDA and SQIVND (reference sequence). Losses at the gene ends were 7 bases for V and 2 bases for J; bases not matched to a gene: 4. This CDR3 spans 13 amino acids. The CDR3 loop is CASTVTGNYGYTF. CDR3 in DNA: TGTGCCAGTACCGTGACAGGGAACTATGGCTACACCTTC.

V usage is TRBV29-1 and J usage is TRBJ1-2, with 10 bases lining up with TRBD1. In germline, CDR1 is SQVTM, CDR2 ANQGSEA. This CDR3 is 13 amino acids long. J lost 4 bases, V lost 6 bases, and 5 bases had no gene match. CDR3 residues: CSVRQGASYGYTF. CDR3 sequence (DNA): TGCAGCGTGAGACAGGGGGCAAGCTATGGCTACACCTTC.

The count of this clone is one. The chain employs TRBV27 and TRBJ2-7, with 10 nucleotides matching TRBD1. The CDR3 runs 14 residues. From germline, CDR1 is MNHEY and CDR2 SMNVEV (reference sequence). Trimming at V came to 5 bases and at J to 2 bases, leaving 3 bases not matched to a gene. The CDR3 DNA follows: TGTGCCAGCAGTAGACAGGGGGCGGCCTACGAGCAGTACTTC. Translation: CASSRQGAAYEQYF.

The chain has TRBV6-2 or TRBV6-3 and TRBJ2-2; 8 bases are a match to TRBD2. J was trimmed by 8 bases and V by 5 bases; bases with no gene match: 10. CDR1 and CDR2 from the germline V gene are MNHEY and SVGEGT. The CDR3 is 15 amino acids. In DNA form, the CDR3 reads TGTGCCAGCAGTGGGGGACTAGTGGGTCCTGGGGAGCTGTTTTTT. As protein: CASSGGLVGPGELFF.

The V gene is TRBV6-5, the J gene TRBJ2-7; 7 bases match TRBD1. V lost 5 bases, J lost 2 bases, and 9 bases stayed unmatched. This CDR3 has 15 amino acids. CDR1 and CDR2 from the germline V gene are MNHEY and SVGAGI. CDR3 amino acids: CASSNPGQRTYEQYF. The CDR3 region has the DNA TGTGCCAGCAGTAACCCGGGACAGCGAACCTACGAGCAGTACTTC.

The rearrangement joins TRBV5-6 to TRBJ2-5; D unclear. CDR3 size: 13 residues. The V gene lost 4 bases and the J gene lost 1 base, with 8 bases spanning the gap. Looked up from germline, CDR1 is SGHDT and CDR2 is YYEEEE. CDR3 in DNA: TGTGCCAGCAGCCCCCTACCCCAAGAGACCCAGTACTTC. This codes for CASSPLPQETQYF. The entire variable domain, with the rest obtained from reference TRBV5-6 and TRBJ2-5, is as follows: DAGVTQSPTHLIKTRGQQVTLRCSPKSGHDTVSWYQQALGQGPQFIFQYYEEEERQRGNFPDRFSGHQFPNYSSELNVNALLLGDSALYLCASSPLPQETQYFGPGTRLLVL.

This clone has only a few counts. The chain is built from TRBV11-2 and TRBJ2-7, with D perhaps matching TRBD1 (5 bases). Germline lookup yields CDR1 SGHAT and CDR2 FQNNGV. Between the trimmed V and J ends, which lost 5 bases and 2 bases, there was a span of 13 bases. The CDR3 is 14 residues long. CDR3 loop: CASSPPTATYEQYF. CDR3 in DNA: TGTGCCAGCAGCCCACCGACAGCTACCTACGAGCAGTACTTC.

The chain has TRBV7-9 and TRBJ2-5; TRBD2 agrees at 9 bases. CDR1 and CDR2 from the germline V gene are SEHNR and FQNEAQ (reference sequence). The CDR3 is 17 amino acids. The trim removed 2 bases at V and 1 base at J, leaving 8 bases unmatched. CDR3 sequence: CASSLNPLAGPQETQYF. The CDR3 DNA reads TGTGCCAGCAGCTTAAATCCCCTAGCGGGACCCCAAGAGACCCAGTACTTC.

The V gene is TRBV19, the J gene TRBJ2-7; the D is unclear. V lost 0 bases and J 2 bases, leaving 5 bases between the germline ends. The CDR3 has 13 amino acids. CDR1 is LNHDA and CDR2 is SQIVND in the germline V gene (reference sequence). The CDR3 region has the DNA TGTGCCAGTAGTATAGACAGGACCTACGAGCAGTACTTC. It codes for CASSIDRTYEQYF. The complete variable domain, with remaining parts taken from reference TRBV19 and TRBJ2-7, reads DGGITQSPKYLFRKEGQNVTLSCEQNLNHDAMYWYRQDPGQGLRLIYYSQIVNDFQKGDIAEGYSVSREKKESFPLTVTSAQKNPTAFYLCASSIDRTYEQYFGPGTRLTVT.

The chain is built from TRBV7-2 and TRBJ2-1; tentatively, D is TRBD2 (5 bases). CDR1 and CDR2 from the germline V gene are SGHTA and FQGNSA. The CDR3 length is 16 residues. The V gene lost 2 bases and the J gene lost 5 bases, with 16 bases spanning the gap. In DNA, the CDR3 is TGTGCCAGCAGCTTACCCTTAGCGAGGGTTGACAATGAGCAGTTCTTC. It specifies CASSLPLARVDNEQFF.

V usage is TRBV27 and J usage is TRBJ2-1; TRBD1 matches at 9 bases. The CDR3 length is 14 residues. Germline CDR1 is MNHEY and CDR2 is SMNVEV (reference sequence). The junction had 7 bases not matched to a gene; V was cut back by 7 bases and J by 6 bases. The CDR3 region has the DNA TGTGCCAGCATAAAGGGACAGGGAGGCAATGAGCAGTTCTTC. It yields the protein CASIKGQGGNEQFF.

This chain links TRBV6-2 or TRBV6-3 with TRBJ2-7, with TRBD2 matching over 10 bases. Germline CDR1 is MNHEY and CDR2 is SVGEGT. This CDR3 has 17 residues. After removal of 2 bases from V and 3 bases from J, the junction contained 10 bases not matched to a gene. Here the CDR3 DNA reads TGTGCCAGCAGTTACGAACTTACAGGACTAGCGGACTACGAGCAGTACTTC. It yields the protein CASSYELTGLADYEQYF.

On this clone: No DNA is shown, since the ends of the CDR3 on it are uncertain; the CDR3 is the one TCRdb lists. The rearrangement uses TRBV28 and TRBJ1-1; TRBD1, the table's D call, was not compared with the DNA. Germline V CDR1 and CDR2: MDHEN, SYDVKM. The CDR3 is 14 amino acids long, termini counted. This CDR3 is CASSFGPGQTEAFF.

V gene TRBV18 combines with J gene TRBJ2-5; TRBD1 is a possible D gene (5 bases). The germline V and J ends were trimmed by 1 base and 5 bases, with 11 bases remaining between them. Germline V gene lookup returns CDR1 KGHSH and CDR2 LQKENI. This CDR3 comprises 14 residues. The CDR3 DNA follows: TGTGCCAGCTCACCACGGGGCTCCCAGGAGACCCAGTACTTC. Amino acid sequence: CASSPRGSQETQYF.

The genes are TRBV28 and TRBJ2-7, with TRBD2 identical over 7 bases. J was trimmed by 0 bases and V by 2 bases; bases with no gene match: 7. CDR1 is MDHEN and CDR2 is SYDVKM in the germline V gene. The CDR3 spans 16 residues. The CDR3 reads CASSLGSAGASYEQYF. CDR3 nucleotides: TGTGCCAGCAGTTTAGGTTCGGCGGGAGCCTCCTACGAGCAGTACTTC.

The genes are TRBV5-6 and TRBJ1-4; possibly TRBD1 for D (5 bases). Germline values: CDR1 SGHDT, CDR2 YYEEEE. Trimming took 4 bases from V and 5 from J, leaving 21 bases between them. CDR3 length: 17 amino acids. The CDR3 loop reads CASSPAGGDGSNEKLFF. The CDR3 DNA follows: TGTGCCAGCAGCCCAGCCGGGGGGGACGGATCAAATGAAAAACTGTTTTTT.

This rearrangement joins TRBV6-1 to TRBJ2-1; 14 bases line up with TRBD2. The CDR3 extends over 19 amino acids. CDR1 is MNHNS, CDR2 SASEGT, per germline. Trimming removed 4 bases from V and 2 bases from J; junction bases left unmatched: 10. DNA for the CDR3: TGTGCCAGCAGTGGGCAGACTAGCGGGAGGGCCGGGCCCTACAATGAGCAGTTCTTC. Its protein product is CASSGQTSGRAGPYNEQFF.

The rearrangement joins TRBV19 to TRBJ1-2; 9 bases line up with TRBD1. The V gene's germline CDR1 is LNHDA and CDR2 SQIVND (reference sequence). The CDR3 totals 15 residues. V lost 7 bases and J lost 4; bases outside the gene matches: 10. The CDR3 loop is CASKTGDREGYGYTF. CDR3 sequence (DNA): TGTGCCAGTAAGACCGGGGACAGGGAAGGCTATGGCTACACCTTC.

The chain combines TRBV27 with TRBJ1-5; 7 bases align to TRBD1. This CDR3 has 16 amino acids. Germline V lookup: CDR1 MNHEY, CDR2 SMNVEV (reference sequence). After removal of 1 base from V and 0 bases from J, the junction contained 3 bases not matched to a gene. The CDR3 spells CASSLFPGGSNQPQHF. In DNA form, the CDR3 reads TGTGCCAGCAGTTTATTTCCAGGGGGTAGCAATCAGCCCCAGCATTTT.